The 19 T cell receptor beta chains listed next were all sequenced from one sample in a study of cytomegalovirus exposure and HLA in healthy donors. PCR used 60 Vbeta primers and 13 Jbeta primers. This table comes from immunoSEQ multiplex PCR, and its TCRdb copy is limited to in-frame clones, with some not included. Of around 110,000 clones in the sample, 71% were seen once. Sample: PBMCs. These receptor sequences come from a female donor in good health and CMV-seronegative.

The chain combines TRBV6-4 with TRBJ2-7; TRBD1 matches at 8 bases. Per germline, CDR1 MRHNA and CDR2 SNTAGT. There are 15 residues in the CDR3. V dropped 11 bases and J dropped 0; count of bases not matched to a gene: 12. CDR3 sequence (DNA): TGTGCCCAACGGGGCCGGGACAGGAACTCCTACGAGCAGTACTTC. Translation gives CAQRGRDRNSYEQYF.

This clone is a singleton in its sample. This chain uses TRBV28 with TRBJ2-3; 7 bases fit TRBD1. The CDR3 runs to 15 residues. V trimming: 5 bases; J trimming: 1 base; junction bases outside the gene matches: 6. Looked up from germline, CDR1 is MDHEN and CDR2 is SYDVKM. CDR3 in DNA: TGTGCCAGCAGTAACCGGGACAGTGGCACAGATACGCAGTATTTT. Its protein is CASSNRDSGTDTQYF.

CDR3 amino acids: CASSLLYYEQYF. The CDR3 DNA follows: TGTGCCAGCAGCTTATTATACTACGAGCAGTACTTC. The rearrangement joins TRBV7-9 to TRBJ2-7; no firm D call. The V end lost 2 bases, the J end lost 3 bases, and 5 bases lay between the germline ends. This CDR3 is built from 12 residues. Germline values: CDR1 SEHNR, CDR2 FQNEAQ (reference sequence).

The V call is TRBV11-2, the J call TRBJ2-1, with 8 bases identical to TRBD2. V gave up 8 bases and J gave up 7 bases; unmatched junction bases: 16. This CDR3 has 16 residues. The germline V gene encodes CDR1 SGHAT and CDR2 FQNNGV. The DNA for the CDR3 is TGTGCCAGCTCCACGACCCGGCTAGCGGGTGCTAATGAGCAGTTCTTC. Residues: CASSTTRLAGANEQFF.

The chain couples TRBV29-1 to TRBJ2-7, with TRBD2 identical over 7 bases. Germline CDR1 SQVTM, CDR2 ANQGSEA. The CDR3 sequence is 13 residues long. Trimming cost V 4 bases and J 0 bases; bases outside gene matches: 3. Here the CDR3 DNA reads TGCAGCGTTGGCGGCGGGAGCTCCTACGAGCAGTACTTC. It translates to CSVGGGSSYEQYF.

The genes are TRBV19 and TRBJ2-3, with TRBD1 matching over 8 bases. Germline V gene lookup returns CDR1 LNHDA and CDR2 SQIVND (reference sequence). The ends lost 2 bases at V and 4 bases at J; junction bases unmatched: 5. This CDR3 contains 15 residues. The CDR3 loop reads CASSIFQGASDTQYF. CDR3 coding DNA: TGTGCCAGTAGTATATTCCAGGGGGCTTCAGATACGCAGTATTTT.

This chain joins TRBV15 and TRBJ1-2, with 7 bases matching TRBD1. The CDR3 covers 13 residues. The ends lost 0 bases at V and 8 bases at J; junction bases unmatched: 3. From germline, CDR1 is LNHNV and CDR2 YYDKDF (reference sequence). The CDR3 DNA follows: TGTGCCACCAGCAGAGATGGGACAGTGGGCTACACCTTC. Protein sequence: CATSRDGTVGYTF.

The chain links TRBV30 to TRBJ2-3, with TRBD2 matching over 12 bases. Germline CDR1 reads GTSNPN; CDR2 reads SVGIG (reference sequence). The CDR3 loop spans 16 amino acids. The ends lost 2 bases at V and 5 bases at J; junction bases unmatched: 8. As DNA, the CDR3 is TGTGCCTGGAGTTCGCTAGCGGGAGGGCCGGGAGATACGCAGTATTTT. Translation gives CAWSSLAGGPGDTQYF.

The chain carries TRBV27 and TRBJ2-1; TRBD2 matches at 12 bases. V shed 5 bases and J 13 bases; nucleotides not matched to a gene: 9. This CDR3 spans 14 amino acids. Germline CDR1 and CDR2: MNHEY and SMNVEV (reference sequence). CDR3 region: CASSDSTSGSLQFF. For the CDR3, the DNA is TGTGCCAGCAGTGACTCGACTAGCGGGAGTCTCCAGTTCTTC.

The genes are TRBV14 and TRBJ2-5; 7 bases agree with TRBD1. The junction had 11 bases not matched to a gene; V was cut back by 5 bases and J by 5 bases. This CDR3 has 15 residues. The V gene's germline CDR1 is SGHDN and CDR2 FVKESK. CDR3 residues: CASSYDRAGWETQYF. In DNA form, the CDR3 reads TGTGCCAGCAGCTATGACAGGGCCGGGTGGGAGACCCAGTACTTC. The entire variable domain, with the rest obtained from reference TRBV14 and TRBJ2-5, is as follows: EAGVTQFPSHSVIEKGQTVTLRCDPISGHDNLYWYRRVMGKEIKFLLHFVKESKQDESGMPNNRFLAERTGGTYSTLKVQPAELEDSGVYFCASSYDRAGWETQYFGPGTRLLVL.

The chain is built from TRBV6-5 and TRBJ2-1; 12 bases match TRBD2. Germline assignment: CDR1 MNHEY and CDR2 SVGAGI. This CDR3 has 15 residues. Trimming at V came to 7 bases and at J to 4 bases, leaving 5 bases not matched to a gene. CDR3 nucleotides: TGTGCCAGCACCCGACTAGCGGGAGCATACAATGAGCAGTTCTTC. It translates to CASTRLAGAYNEQFF.

The chain uses TRBV28 and TRBJ2-7; 8 nucleotides agree with TRBD1. In germline, CDR1 is MDHEN, CDR2 SYDVKM. The CDR3 runs 15 residues. V trimming: 6 bases; J trimming: 3 bases; junction bases outside the gene matches: 10. This CDR3 is CASRAPGQGDYEQYF. For the CDR3, the DNA is TGTGCCAGCAGAGCCCCCGGACAGGGCGACTACGAGCAGTACTTC.

With regard to this clone: At one of its ends the junction is not consistent with the germline gene, which may arise from a read error. The rearrangement links TRBV9 to TRBJ2-1, with D possibly TRBD2 on 5 matching bases. This CDR3 has 14 amino acids. Germline V gene data show CDR1 as SGDLS and CDR2 as YYNGEE. CDR3 sequence reads: CASSPQDSDNEQFF. The CDR3 DNA is TGTGCCAGCAGCCCCCAGGACTCCGACAATGAGCAGTTCTTC.

This chain joins TRBV15 and TRBJ2-5, with no clear D. Germline V CDR1 and CDR2: LNHNV, YYDKDF (reference sequence). V was shortened by 2 bases and J by 4 bases, with 11 bases between the two germline ends. The CDR3 runs 14 residues. DNA of the CDR3: TGTGCCACCAGCAGAAAAAGCGATGGAGAGACCCAGTACTTC. This encodes CATSRKSDGETQYF.

This clone was detected a few times. The V gene is TRBV5-1, the J gene TRBJ2-7; 7 bases agree with TRBD2. The junction had 9 bases not matched to a gene; V was cut back by 1 base and J by 5 bases. Germline CDR1 and CDR2: SGHRS and YFSETQ. CDR3 length: 15 amino acids. CDR3 sequence reads: CASSLIQRDLDEQYF. Here the CDR3 DNA reads TGCGCCAGCAGCTTGATCCAGCGGGATTTAGACGAGCAGTACTTC.

The V and J genes are TRBV7-3 and TRBJ2-1; 8 positions agree with TRBD2. Germline trimming cut 5 bases from V and 9 bases from J; bases unmatched to any gene: 6. Germline V gene sequence: CDR1 SGHTA, CDR2 FQGTGA. This CDR3 spans 13 amino acids. The CDR3 nucleotides read TGTGCCAGCAGCCTAGGGACTAGGCGTGAGCAGTTCTTC. It encodes CASSLGTRREQFF.

This clone was found once. The chain's CDR3 is CASSFQTSVYEQYF. The CDR3 region has the DNA TGTGCCAGCAGCTTCCAGACTAGCGTCTACGAGCAGTACTTC. V and J are TRBV7-8 and TRBJ2-7; 8 bases match TRBD2. J gave up 3 bases and V 3 bases, and 4 bases lay outside the gene matches. CDR3 length: 14 residues. CDR1 is SGHVS and CDR2 is FQNEAQ in the germline V gene.

This clone was picked up a small number of times. This rearrangement joins TRBV11-3 to TRBJ2-5; 7 positions agree with TRBD2. J gave up 4 bases and V 1 base, and 9 bases lay outside the gene matches. Germline V gene sequence: CDR1 SGHNT, CDR2 YENEEA. CDR3 length: 16 residues. CDR3 region: CASSLGLLGLRETQYF. In nucleotides, the CDR3 is TGTGCCAGCAGCTTAGGTTTATTGGGACTACGAGAGACCCAGTACTTC.

This clone has more than one count but fewer than ten. The chain joins TRBV6-1 to TRBJ2-7; possibly TRBD1 for D (6 bases). V lost 0 bases and J 1 base, leaving 10 bases between the germline ends. The CDR3 has 15 amino acids. Per germline, CDR1 MNHNS and CDR2 SASEGT. CDR3 region: CASSEAAGASYEQYF. DNA of the CDR3: TGTGCCAGCAGTGAAGCGGCAGGGGCGTCCTACGAGCAGTACTTC.